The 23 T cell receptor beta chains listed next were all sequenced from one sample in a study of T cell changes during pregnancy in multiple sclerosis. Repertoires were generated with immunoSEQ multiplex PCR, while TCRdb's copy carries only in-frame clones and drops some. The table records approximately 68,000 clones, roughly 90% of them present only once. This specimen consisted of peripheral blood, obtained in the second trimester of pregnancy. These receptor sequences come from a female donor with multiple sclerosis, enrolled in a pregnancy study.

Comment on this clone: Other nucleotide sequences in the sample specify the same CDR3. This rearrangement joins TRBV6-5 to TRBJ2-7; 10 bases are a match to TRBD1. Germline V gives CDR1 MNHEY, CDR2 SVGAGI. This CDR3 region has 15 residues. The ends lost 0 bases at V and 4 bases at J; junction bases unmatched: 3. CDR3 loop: CASSYSGTGVYEQYF. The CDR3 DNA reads TGTGCCAGCAGTTACTCCGGGACAGGGGTTTACGAGCAGTACTTC.

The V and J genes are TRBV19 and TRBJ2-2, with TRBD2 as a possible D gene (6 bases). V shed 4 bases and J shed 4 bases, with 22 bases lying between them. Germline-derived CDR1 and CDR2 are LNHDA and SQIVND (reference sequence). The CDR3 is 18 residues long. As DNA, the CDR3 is TGTGCCAGTAGTACCTACCCCCCCCGCTCCGGGGGCACCGGGGAGCTGTTTTTT. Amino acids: CASSTYPPRSGGTGELFF.

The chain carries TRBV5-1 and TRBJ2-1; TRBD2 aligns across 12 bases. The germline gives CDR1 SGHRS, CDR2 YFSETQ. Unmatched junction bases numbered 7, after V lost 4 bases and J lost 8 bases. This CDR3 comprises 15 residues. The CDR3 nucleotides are TGCGCCAGCAGCCGGACTAGCGGGGCAAGGGATGAGCAGTTCTTC. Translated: CASSRTSGARDEQFF.

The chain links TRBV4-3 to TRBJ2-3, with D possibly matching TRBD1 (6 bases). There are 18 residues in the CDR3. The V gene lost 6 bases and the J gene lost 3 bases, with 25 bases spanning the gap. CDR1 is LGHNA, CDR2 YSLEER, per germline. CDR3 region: CASSPQGLLGGFTDTQYF. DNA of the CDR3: TGCGCCAGCAGTCCCCAGGGGTTATTAGGAGGCTTTACAGATACGCAGTATTTT.

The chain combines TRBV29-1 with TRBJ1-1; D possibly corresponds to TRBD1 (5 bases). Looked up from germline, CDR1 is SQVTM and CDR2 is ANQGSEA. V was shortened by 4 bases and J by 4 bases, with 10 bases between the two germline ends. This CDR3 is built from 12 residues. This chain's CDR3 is CSVGDWATEAFF. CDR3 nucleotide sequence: TGCAGCGTTGGGGACTGGGCCACTGAAGCTTTCTTT.

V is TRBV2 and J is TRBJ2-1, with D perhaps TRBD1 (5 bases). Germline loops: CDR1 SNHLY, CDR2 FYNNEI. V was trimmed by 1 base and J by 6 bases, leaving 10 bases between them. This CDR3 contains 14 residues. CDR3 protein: CASSEGGFGNEQFF. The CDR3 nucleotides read TGTGCCAGCAGTGAAGGGGGCTTCGGCAATGAGCAGTTCTTC.

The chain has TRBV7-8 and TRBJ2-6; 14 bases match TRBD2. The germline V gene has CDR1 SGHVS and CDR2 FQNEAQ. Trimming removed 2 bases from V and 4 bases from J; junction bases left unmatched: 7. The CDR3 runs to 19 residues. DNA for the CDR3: TGTGCCAGCAGCTTACGGACTAGCGGGAGGTCGGGGGGGGCCAACGTCCTGACTTTC. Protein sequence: CASSLRTSGRSGGANVLTF.

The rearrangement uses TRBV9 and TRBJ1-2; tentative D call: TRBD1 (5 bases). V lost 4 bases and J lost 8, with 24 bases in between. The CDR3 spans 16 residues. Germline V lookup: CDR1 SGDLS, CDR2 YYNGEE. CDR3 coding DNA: TGTGCCAGCAGCCCCCCCGGGGGAGGACTTTTGGGGGGCTACACCTTC. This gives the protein CASSPPGGGLLGGYTF. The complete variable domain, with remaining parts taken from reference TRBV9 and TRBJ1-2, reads DSGVTQTPKHLITATGQRVTLRCSPRSGDLSVYWYQQSLDQGLQFLIQYYNGEERAKGNILERFSAQQFPDLHSELNLSSLELGDSALYFCASSPPGGGLLGGYTFGSGTRLTVV.

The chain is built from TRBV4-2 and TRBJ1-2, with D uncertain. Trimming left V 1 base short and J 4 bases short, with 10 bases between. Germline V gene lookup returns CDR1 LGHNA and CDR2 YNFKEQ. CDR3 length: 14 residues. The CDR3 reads CASSQGGEGYGYTF. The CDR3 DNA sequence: TGTGCCAGCAGCCAAGGTGGGGAGGGCTATGGCTACACCTTC.

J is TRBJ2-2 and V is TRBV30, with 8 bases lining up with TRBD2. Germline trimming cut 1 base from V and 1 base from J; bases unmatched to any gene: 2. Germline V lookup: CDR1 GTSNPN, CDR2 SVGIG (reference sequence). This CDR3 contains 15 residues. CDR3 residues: CAWSGLARNTGELFF. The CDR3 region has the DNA TGTGCCTGGAGTGGACTAGCGCGGAACACCGGGGAGCTGTTTTTT.

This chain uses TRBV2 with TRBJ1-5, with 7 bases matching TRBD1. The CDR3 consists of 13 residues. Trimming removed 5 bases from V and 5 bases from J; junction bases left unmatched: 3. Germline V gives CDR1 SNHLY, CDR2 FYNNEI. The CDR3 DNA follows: TGTGCCAGCAGTTGGCAGGGGGATCAGCCCCAGCATTTT. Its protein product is CASSWQGDQPQHF.

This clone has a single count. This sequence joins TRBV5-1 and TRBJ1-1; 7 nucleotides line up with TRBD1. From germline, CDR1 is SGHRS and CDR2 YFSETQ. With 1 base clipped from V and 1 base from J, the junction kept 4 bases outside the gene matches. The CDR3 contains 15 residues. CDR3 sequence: CASSLTGTENTEAFF. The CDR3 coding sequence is TGCGCCAGCAGCTTGACCGGGACAGAGAACACTGAAGCTTTCTTT.

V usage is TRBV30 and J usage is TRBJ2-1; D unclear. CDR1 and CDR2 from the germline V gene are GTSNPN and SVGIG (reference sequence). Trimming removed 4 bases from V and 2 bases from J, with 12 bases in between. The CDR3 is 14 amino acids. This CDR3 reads CAWTDTLTYNEQFF. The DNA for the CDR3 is TGTGCCTGGACAGACACCCTAACCTACAATGAGCAGTTCTTC. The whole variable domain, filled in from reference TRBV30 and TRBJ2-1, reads SQTIHQWPATLVQPVGSPLSLECTVEGTSNPNLYWYRQAAGRGLQLLFYSVGIGQISSEVPQNLSASRPQDRQFILSSKKLLLSDSGFYLCAWTDTLTYNEQFFGPGTRLTVL.

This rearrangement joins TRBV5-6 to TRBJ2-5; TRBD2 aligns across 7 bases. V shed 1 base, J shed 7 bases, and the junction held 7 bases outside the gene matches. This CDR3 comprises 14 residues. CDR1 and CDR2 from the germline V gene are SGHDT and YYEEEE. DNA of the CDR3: TGTGCCAGCAGCTTGCGGCGGGAGCGAGGGACCCAGTACTTC. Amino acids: CASSLRRERGTQYF.

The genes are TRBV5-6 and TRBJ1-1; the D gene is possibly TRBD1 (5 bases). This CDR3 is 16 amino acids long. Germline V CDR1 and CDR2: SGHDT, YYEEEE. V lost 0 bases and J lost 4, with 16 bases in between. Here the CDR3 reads CASSLGGGGRITEAFF. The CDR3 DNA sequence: TGTGCCAGCAGCTTGGGTGGTGGGGGGAGGATCACTGAAGCTTTCTTT. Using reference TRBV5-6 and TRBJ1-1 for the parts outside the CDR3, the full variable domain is DAGVTQSPTHLIKTRGQQVTLRCSPKSGHDTVSWYQQALGQGPQFIFQYYEEEERQRGNFPDRFSGHQFPNYSSELNVNALLLGDSALYLCASSLGGGGRITEAFFGQGTRLTVV.

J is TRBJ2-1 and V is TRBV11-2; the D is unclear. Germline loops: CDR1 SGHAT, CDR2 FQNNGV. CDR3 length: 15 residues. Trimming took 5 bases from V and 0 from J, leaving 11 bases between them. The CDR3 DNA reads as TGTGCCAGCAGCGCGCATTTGAGCTCCTACAATGAGCAGTTCTTC. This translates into CASSAHLSSYNEQFF. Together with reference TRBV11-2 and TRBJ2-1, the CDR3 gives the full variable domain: EAGVAQSPRYKIIEKRQSVAFWCNPISGHATLYWYQQILGQGPKLLIQFQNNGVVDDSQLPKDRFSAERLKGVDSTLKIQPAKLEDSAVYLCASSAHLSSYNEQFFGPGTRLTVL.

In DNA, the CDR3 is TGTGCCATCAGTGAATTAGCGGGGGGAACAGATACGCAGTATTTT. This sequence encodes CAISELAGGTDTQYF. V is TRBV10-3 and J is TRBJ2-3, with 10 nucleotides matching TRBD2. CDR3 size: 15 residues. J gave up 3 bases and V 3 bases, and 3 bases lay outside the gene matches. Germline CDR1 is ENHRY and CDR2 is SYGVKD.

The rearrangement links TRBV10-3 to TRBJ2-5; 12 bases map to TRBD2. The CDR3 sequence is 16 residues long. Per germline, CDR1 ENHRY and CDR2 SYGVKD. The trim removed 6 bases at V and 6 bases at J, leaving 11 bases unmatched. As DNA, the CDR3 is TGTGCCATCAGCTCGACTAGCGGGGGTTCTAGTAAGACCCAGTACTTC. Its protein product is CAISSTSGGSSKTQYF.

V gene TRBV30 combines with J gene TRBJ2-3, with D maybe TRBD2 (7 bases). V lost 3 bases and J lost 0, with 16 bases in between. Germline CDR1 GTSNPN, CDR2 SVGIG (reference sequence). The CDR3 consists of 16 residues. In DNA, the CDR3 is TGTGCCTGGAGAATGGGGGGGCATACAAGCACAGATACGCAGTATTTT. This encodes CAWRMGGHTSTDTQYF.

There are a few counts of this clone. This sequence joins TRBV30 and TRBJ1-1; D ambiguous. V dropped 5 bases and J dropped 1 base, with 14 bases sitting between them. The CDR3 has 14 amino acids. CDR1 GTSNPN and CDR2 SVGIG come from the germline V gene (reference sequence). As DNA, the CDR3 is TGTGCCTGGGCCCACCCCGGTAGGAACACTGAAGCTTTCTTT. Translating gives CAWAHPGRNTEAFF.

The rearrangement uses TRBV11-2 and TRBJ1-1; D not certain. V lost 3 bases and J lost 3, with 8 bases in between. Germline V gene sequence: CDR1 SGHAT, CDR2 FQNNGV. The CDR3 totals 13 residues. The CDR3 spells CASSFGEDTEAFF. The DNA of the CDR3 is TGTGCCAGCAGCTTTGGGGAGGACACTGAAGCTTTCTTT.

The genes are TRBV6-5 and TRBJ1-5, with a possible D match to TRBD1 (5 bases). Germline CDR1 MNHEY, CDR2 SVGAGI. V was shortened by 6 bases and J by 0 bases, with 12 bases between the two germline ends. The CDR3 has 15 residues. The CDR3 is CASRKGAVSNQPQHF. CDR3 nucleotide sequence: TGTGCCAGCAGGAAAGGGGCAGTTAGCAATCAGCCCCAGCATTTT.

Here the CDR3 reads CASSLGSDEQYF. The DNA for the CDR3 is TGTGCCAGCAGCTTAGGATCGGACGAGCAGTACTTC. The rearrangement uses TRBV11-2 and TRBJ2-7; D is unclear. Germline V lookup: CDR1 SGHAT, CDR2 FQNNGV. CDR3 length equals 12 residues. V lost 1 base, J lost 5 bases, and 6 bases lay in between. Full variable domain (outside the CDR3, taken from reference TRBV11-2 and TRBJ2-7): EAGVAQSPRYKIIEKRQSVAFWCNPISGHATLYWYQQILGQGPKLLIQFQNNGVVDDSQLPKDRFSAERLKGVDSTLKIQPAKLEDSAVYLCASSLGSDEQYFGPGTRLTVT.